This entry concerns a single T cell receptor (beta chain). The antigen it binds to is not known. Base qualities are not recorded, but no much larger clone differs from it by a single base. Cut back by 1 base and 3 bases, the V and J ends lie 9 bases apart. The cysteine opens and the phenylalanine closes a CDR3 of 14 amino acids. Only the CDR3 DNA is retained, 42 bases long and in frame from the first base. CDR1 SGHTA and CDR2 FQGNSA are derived from the germline V gene. The data belong to a study of CD8+ T cells in alopecia areata (dated by TCRdb to 2016 to 2019). For the study in its entirety: The treated patients took part in an open-label pilot trial in which moderate-to-severe alopecia areata was treated with oral tofacitinib at 5 to 10 mg twice daily. The study used high-throughput TCRbeta sequencing to examine T cell clonal expansion in alopecia areata, in both the C3H/HeJ mouse model and human patients. Biopsies were taken from tofacitinib-treated patients at baseline and at 4 and 24 weeks of treatment, and a later scalp biopsy was taken in several of the tofacitinib-treated patients. TCRbeta CDR3 regions were amplified by immunoSEQ multiplex PCR using 35 Vbeta forward and 13 Jbeta reverse primers. Clonality in the scalp was compared among normal scalp (n=4), patchy alopecia areata scalp (n=8), and alopecia totalis/universalis scalp (n=8). Tofacitinib was given for 6 to 18 months, followed by 6 months of follow-up off drug to assess delayed response and recurrence. RNA was obtained with the PAXgene miRNA kit for fixed scalp, the miRNeasy kit for PBMCs, and the RNeasy kit for mouse skin. Scalp tissue and sorted CD4+ and CD8+ peripheral blood T cells from patchy and totalis/universalis alopecia areata patients and from healthy controls were covered by human TCRbeta sequencing. Overall study outcomes, separate from this receptor: Compared with mice, TCR sequences shared between patients were less clear, possibly partly because of HLA diversity across the patient population. Compared with normal scalp, lesional scalp had higher clonality and more expanded CD8+ clones, particularly in alopecia totalis/universalis, a pattern that suggests antigenic drive. Scalp TCR repertoire analysis is complicated because resident alphabeta T cells in normal human skin are also sequenced, whereas mouse skin is dominated by gammadelta T cells.

What this sample's time point label stands for: baseline before oral tofacitinib. Lesional scalp punch biopsies and peripheral blood were collected from alopecia areata patients. PBMCs were isolated by density centrifugation and stained for CD3, CD4 and CD8, and CD4+ and CD8+ T cells were sorted on a FACSAria. Library preparation was by the immunoSEQ multiplex PCR assay. RNA was extracted from all samples and reverse transcribed into cDNA as template for TCR sequencing. SuperScript III was used for first-strand cDNA synthesis, primed with a 2:1 mix of oligo-dT and random hexamers. Amplification bias was assessed with a synthetic immune receptor repertoire, and residual bias was removed computationally. Processing in the source paper ran as follows. Raw reads were preprocessed for error removal, and CDR3 was defined according to IMGT conventions as running from the conserved cysteine to phenylalanine. Clonality was calculated as 1 minus Shannon entropy normalized by log2 of the number of productive unique TCRs. CD4 or CD8 identity of scalp clones was inferred by cross-referencing scalp TCRbeta sequences with sorted blood CD4 and CD8 repertoires. TCRdb limited this immuneACCESS table to in-frame rearrangements with V and J called. A share of clones is missing; checked studies link under half to unresolved V genes, and the rest is unexplained. V and J calls and clone size are those listed in that table; D and trimming were worked out from the DNA. The sample records around 140,000 clones, around three fifths of which are singletons. The leading ten clones occupy approximately 6.5% of the sample.

This TCR derives from a human donor with alopecia areata. The V and J segments used are TRBV7-2 and TRBJ1-2, and TRBD1 may be the D gene, going by 5 matching bases. The sample consisted of CD4+ T cells sorted from blood, taken at week 0. At the DNA level, the sequence is TGTGCCAGCAGCTTAGGCAGGGAACACTATGGCTACACCTTC. It translates as CASSLGREHYGYTF.